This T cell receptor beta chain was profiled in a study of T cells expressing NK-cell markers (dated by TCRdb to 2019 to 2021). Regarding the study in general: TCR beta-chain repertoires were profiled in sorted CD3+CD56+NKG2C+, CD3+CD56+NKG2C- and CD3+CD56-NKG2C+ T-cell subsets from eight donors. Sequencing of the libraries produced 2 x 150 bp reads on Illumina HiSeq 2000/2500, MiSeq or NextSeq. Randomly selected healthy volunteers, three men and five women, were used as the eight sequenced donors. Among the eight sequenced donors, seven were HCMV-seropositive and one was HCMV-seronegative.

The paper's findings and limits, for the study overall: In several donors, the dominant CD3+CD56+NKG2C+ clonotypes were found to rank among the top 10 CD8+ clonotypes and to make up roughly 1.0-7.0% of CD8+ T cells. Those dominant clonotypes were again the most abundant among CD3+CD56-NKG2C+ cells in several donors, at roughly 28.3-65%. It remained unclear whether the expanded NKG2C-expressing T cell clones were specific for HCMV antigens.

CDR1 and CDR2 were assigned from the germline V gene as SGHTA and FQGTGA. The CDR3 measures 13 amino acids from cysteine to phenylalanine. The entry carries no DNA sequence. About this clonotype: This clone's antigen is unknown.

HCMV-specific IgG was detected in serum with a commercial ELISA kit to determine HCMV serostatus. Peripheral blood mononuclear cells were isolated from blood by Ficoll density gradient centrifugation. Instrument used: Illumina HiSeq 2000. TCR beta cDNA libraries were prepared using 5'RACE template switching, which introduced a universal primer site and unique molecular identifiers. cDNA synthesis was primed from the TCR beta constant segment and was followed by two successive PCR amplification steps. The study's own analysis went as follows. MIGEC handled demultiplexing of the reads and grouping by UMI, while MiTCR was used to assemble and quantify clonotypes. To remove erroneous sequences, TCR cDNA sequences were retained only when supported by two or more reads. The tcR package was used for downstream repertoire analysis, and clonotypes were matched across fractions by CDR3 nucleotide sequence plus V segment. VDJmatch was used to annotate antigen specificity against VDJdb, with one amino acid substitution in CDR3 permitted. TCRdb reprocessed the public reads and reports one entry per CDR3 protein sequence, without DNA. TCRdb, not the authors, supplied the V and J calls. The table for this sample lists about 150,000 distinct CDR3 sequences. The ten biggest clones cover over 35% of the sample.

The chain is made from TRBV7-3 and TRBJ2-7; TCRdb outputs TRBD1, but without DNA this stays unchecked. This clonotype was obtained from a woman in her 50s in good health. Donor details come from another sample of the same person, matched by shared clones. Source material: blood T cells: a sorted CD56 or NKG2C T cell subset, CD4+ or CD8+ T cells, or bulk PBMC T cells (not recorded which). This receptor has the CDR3 CASSLEPGQGQYF.